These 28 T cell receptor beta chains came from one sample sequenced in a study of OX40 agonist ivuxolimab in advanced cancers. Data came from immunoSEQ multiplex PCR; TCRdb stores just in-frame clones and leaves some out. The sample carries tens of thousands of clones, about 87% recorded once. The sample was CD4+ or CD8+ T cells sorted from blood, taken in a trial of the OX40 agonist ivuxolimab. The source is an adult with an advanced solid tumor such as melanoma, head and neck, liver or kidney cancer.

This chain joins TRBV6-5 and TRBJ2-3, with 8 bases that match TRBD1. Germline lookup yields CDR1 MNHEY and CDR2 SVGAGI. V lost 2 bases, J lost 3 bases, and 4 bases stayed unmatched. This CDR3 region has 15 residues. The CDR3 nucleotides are TGTGCCAGCAGTTACAGGACAGGGTGGACAGATACGCAGTATTTT. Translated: CASSYRTGWTDTQYF.

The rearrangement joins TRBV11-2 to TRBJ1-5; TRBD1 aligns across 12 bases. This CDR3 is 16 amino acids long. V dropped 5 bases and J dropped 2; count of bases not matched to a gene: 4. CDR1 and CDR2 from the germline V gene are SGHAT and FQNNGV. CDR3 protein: CASSPGTGGGNQPQHF. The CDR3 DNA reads TGTGCCAGCAGCCCCGGGACAGGGGGCGGCAATCAGCCCCAGCATTTT. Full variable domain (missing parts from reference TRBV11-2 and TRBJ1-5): EAGVAQSPRYKIIEKRQSVAFWCNPISGHATLYWYQQILGQGPKLLIQFQNNGVVDDSQLPKDRFSAERLKGVDSTLKIQPAKLEDSAVYLCASSPGTGGGNQPQHFGDGTRLSIL.

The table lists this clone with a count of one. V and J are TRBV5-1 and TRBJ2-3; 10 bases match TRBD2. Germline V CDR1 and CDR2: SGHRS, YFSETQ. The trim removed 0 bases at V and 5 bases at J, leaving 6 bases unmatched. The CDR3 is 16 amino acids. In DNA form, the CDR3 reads TGCGCCAGCAGCTTGGCCCTAGCGGGAGTTCTAGATACGCAGTATTTT. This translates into CASSLALAGVLDTQYF.

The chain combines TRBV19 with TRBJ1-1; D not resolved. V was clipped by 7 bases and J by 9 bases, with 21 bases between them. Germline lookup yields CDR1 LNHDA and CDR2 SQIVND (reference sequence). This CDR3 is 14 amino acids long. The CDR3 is CASTPARHGSKAFF. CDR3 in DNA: TGTGCCAGTACCCCGGCTCGTCACGGATCGAAAGCTTTCTTT.

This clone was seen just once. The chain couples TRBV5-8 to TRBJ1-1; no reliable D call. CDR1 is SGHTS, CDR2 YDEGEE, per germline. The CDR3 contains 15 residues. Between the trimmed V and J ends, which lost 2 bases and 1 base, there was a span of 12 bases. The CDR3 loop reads CASSLRRRQNTEAFF. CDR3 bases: TGTGCCAGCAGCTTACGAAGACGGCAGAACACTGAAGCTTTCTTT.

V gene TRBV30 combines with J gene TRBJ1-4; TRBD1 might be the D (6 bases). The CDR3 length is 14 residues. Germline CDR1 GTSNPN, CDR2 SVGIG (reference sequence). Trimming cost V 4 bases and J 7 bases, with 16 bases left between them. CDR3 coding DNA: TGTGCCTGGACGACTGACCGGGACACTGAAAAACTGTTTTTT. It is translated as CAWTTDRDTEKLFF.

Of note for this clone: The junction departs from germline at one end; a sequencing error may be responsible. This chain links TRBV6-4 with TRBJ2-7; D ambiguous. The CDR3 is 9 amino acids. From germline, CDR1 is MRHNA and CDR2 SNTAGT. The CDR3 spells CATSHEQYF. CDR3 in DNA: TGTGCCACCTCCCACGAGCAGTACTTC.

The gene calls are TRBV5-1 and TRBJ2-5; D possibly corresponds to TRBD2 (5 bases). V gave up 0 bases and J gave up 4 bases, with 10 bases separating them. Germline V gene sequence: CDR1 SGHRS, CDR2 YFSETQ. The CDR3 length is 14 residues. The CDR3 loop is CASSLVAGRETQYF. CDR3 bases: TGCGCCAGCAGCTTGGTGGCGGGCCGAGAGACCCAGTACTTC.

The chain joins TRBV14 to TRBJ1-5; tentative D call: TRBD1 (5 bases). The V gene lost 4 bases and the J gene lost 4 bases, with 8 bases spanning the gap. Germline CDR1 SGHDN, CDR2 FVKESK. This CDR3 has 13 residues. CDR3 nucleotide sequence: TGTGCCAGCAGCCCCCAGGGTAATCAGCCCCAGCATTTT. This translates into CASSPQGNQPQHF.

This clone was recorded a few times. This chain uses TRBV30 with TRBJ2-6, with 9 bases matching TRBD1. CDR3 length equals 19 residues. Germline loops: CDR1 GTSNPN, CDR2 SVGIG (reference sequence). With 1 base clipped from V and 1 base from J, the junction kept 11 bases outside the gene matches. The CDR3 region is CAWSGYRGHLKSGANVLTF. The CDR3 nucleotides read TGTGCCTGGAGTGGCTACAGGGGGCACTTAAAGTCTGGGGCCAACGTCCTGACTTTC. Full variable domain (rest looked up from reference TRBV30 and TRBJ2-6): SQTIHQWPATLVQPVGSPLSLECTVEGTSNPNLYWYRQAAGRGLQLLFYSVGIGQISSEVPQNLSASRPQDRQFILSSKKLLLSDSGFYLCAWSGYRGHLKSGANVLTFGAGSRLTVL.

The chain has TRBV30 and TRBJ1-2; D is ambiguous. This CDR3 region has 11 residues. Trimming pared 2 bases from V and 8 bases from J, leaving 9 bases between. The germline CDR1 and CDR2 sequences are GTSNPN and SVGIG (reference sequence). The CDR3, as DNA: TGTGCCTGGAGTCTCCCGGGGGGCTACACCTTC. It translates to CAWSLPGGYTF. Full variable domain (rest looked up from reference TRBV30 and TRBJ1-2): SQTIHQWPATLVQPVGSPLSLECTVEGTSNPNLYWYRQAAGRGLQLLFYSVGIGQISSEVPQNLSASRPQDRQFILSSKKLLLSDSGFYLCAWSLPGGYTFGSGTRLTVV.

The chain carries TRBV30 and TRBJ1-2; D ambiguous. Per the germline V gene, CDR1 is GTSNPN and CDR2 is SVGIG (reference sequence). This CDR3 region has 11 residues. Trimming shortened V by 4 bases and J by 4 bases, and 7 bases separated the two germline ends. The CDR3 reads CAWTTPYGYTF. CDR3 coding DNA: TGTGCCTGGACCACTCCCTATGGCTACACCTTC.

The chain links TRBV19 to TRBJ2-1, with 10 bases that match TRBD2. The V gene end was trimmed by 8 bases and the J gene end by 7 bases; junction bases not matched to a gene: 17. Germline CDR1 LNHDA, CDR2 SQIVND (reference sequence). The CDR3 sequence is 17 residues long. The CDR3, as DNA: TGTGCCAGTCGCGAGAGTATGGGGTTAGCGGGAGGAAATGAGCAGTTCTTC. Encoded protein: CASRESMGLAGGNEQFF.

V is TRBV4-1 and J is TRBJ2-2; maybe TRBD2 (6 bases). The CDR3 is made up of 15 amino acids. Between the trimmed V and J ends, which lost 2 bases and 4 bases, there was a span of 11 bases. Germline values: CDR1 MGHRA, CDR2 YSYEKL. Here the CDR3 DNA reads TGCGCCAGCAGCCAACAGGGACTTCCCACCGGGGAGCTGTTTTTT. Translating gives CASSQQGLPTGELFF.

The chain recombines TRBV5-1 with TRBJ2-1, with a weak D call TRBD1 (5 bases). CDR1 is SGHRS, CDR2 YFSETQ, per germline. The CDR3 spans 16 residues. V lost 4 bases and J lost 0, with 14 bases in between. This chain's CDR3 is CASSGKQDSSYNEQFF. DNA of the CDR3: TGCGCCAGCAGCGGTAAACAGGATAGCTCCTACAATGAGCAGTTCTTC.

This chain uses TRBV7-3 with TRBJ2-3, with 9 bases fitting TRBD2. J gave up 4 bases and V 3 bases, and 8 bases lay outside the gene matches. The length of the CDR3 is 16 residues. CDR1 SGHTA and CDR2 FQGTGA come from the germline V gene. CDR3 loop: CASSFFGSGSSDTQYF. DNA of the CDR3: TGTGCCAGCAGCTTTTTTGGTAGCGGGAGTTCAGATACGCAGTATTTT.

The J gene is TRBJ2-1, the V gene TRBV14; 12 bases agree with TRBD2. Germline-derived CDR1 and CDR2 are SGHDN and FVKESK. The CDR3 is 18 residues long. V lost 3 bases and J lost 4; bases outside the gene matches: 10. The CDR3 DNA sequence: TGTGCCAGCAGCCAGATGACTAGCGGGAGAGGGGGATACAATGAGCAGTTCTTC. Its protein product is CASSQMTSGRGGYNEQFF.

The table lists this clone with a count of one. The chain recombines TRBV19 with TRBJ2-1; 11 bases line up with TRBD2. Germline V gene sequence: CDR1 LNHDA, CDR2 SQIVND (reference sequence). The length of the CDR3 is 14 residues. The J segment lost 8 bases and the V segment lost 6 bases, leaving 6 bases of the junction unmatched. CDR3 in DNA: TGTGCCAGTAGCCGACTAGCGGGAAGGGATGAGCAGTTCTTC. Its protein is CASSRLAGRDEQFF.

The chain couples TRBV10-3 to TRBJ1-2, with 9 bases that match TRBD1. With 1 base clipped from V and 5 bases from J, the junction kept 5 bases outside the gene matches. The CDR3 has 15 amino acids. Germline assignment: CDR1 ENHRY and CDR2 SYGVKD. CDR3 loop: CAISELGQGLYGYTF. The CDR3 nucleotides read TGTGCCATCAGTGAGTTGGGACAGGGTTTGTATGGCTACACCTTC.

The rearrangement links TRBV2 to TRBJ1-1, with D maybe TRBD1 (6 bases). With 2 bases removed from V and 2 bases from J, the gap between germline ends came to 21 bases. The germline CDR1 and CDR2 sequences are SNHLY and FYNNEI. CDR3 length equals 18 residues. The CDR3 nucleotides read TGTGCCAGCAGTGAACGCGGCCAGGGGTCAAGAAAAAACACTGAAGCTTTCTTT. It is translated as CASSERGQGSRKNTEAFF.

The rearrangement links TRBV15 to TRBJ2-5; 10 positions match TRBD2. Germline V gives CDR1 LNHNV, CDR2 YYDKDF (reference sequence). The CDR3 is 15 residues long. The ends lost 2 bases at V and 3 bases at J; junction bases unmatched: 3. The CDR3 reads CATSRSGTSEETQYF. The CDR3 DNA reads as TGTGCCACCAGCAGATCCGGGACTAGCGAAGAGACCCAGTACTTC. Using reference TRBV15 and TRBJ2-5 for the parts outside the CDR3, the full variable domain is DAMVIQNPRYQVTQFGKPVTLSCSQTLNHNVMYWYQQKSSQAPKLLFHYYDKDFNNEADTPDNFQSRRPNTSFCFLDIRSPGLGDTAMYLCATSRSGTSEETQYFGPGTRLLVL.

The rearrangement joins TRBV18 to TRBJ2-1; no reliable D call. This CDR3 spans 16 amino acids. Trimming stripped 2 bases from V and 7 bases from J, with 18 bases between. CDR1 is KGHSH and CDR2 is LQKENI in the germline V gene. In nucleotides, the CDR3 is TGTGCCAGCTCACCATATCGGAGTGGACCCGGGAATGAGCAGTTCTTC. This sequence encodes CASSPYRSGPGNEQFF.

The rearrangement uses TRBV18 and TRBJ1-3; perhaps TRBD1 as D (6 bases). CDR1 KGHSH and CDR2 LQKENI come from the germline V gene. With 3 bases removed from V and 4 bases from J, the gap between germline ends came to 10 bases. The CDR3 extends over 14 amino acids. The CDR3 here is CASSPGGGGNTIYF. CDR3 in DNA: TGTGCCAGCTCACCTGGGGGCGGCGGAAACACCATATATTTT. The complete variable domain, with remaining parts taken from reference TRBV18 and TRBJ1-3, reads NAGVMQNPRHLVRRRGQEARLRCSPMKGHSHVYWYRQLPEEGLKFMVYLQKENIIDESGMPKERFSAEFPKEGPSILRIQQVVRGDSAAYFCASSPGGGGNTIYFGEGSWLTVV.

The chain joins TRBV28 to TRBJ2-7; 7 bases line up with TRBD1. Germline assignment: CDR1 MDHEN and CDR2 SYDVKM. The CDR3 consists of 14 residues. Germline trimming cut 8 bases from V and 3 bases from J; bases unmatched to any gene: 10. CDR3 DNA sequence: TGTGCCAGCGGGCAACCGGGACAGTACTACGAGCAGTACTTC. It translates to CASGQPGQYYEQYF.

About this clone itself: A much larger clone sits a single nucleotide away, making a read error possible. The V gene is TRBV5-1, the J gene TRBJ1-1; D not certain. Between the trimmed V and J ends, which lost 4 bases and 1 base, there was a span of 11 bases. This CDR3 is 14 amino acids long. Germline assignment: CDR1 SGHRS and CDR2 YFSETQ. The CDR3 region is CASSLTSGNTEAFF. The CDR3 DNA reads TGCGCCAGCAGCCTCACCTCGGGGAACACTGAAGCTTTCTTT.

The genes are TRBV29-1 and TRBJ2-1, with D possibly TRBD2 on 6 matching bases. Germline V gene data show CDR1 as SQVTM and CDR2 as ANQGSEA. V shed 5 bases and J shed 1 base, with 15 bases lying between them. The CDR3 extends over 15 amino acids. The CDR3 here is CSVPHSGGSYNEQFF. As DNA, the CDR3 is TGCAGCGTTCCCCACAGCGGAGGGTCCTACAATGAGCAGTTCTTC.

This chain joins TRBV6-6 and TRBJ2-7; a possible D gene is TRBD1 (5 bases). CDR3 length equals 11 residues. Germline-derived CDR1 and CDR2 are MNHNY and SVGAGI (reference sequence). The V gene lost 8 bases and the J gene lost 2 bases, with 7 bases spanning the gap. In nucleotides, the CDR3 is TGTGCCAGCGGGGCCACCTACGAGCAGTACTTC. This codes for CASGATYEQYF.

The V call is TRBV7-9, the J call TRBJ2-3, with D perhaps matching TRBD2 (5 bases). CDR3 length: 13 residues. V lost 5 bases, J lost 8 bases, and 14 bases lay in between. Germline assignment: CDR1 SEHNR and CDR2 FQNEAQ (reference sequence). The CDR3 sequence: CASSLILGGTQYF. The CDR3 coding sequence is TGTGCCAGCAGCCTGATACTAGGAGGTACGCAGTATTTT.